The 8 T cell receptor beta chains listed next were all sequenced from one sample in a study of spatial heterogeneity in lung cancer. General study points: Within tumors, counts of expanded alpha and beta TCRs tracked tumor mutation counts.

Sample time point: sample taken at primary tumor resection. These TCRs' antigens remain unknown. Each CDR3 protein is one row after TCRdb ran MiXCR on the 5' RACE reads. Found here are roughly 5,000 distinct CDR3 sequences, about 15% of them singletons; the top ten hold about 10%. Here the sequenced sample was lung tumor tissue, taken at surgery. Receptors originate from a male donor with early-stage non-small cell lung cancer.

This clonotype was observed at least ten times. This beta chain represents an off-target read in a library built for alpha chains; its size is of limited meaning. The CDR3 DNA follows: TGCAGTGCTAGACCGGAAGAGACCCAGTACTTC. Its protein is CSARPEETQYF. The chain joins TRBV20-1 to TRBJ2-5, with no clear D. Trimming stripped 2 bases from V and 3 bases from J, with 4 bases between. The germline V gene encodes CDR1 DFQATT and CDR2 SNEGSKA (reference sequence). The CDR3 spans 11 residues.

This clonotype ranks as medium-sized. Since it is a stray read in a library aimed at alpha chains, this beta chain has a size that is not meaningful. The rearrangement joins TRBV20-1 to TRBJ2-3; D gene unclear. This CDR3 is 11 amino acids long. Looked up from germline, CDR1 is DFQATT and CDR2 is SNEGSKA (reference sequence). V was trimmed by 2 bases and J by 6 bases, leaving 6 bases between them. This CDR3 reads CSARLGDTQYF. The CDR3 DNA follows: TGCAGTGCTAGATTGGGGGATACGCAGTATTTT.

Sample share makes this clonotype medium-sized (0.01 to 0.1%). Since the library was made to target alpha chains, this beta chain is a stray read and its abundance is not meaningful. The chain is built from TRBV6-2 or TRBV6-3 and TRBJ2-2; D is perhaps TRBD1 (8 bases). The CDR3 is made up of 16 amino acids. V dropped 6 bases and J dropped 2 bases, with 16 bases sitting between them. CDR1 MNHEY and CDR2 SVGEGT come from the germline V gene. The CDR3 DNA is TGTGCCAGCAGGCCCGGACAGGGACTAAACACCGGGGAGCTGTTTTTT. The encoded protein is CASRPGQGLNTGELFF.

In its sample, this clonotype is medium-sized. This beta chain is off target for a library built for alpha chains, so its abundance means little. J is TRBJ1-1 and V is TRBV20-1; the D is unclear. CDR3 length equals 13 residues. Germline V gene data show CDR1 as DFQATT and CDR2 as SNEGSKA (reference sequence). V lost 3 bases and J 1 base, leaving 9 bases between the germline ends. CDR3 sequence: CSARAGKNTEAFF. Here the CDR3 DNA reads TGCAGTGCTAGGGCTGGGAAGAACACTGAAGCTTTCTTT.

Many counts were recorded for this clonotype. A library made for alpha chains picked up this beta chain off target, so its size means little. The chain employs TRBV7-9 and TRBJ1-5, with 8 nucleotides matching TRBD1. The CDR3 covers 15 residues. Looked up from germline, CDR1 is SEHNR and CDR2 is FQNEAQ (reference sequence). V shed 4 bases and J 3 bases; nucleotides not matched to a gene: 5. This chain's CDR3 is CASSSDRGSNQPQHF. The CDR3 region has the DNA TGTGCCAGCAGCTCAGACAGGGGTTCCAATCAGCCCCAGCATTTT.

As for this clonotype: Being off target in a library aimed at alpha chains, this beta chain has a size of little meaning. CDR3 nucleotide sequence: TGTGCCAGCAGTCAAACAGGGCCCGGGGAGCTGTTTTTT. Protein sequence: CASSQTGPGELFF. The V and J genes are TRBV28 and TRBJ2-2; maybe TRBD1 (6 bases). The CDR3 has 13 residues. CDR1 is MDHEN, CDR2 SYDVKM, per germline. The V end lost 5 bases, the J end lost 6 bases, and 10 bases lay between the germline ends.

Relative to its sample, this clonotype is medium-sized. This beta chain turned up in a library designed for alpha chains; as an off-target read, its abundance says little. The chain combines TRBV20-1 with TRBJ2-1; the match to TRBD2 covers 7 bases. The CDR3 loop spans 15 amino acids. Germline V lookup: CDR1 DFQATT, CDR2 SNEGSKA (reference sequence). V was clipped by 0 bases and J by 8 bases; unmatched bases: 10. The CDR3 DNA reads TGCAGTGCTAGAGATGGGACTACCTGGGGAGATGAGCAGTTCTTC. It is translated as CSARDGTTWGDEQFF.

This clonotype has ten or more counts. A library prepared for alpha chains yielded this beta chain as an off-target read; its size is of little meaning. CDR3 amino acids: CATSRDRLAGMTLGETQYF. CDR3 DNA: TGTGCCACCAGCAGAGATCGACTAGCGGGCATGACCCTAGGCGAGACCCAGTACTTC. The chain is built from TRBV15 and TRBJ2-5; 10 nucleotides line up with TRBD2. CDR1 LNHNV and CDR2 YYDKDF come from the germline V gene (reference sequence). The V gene end was trimmed by 0 bases and the J gene end by 5 bases; junction bases not matched to a gene: 15. The CDR3 runs to 19 residues. Full variable domain (rest looked up from reference TRBV15 and TRBJ2-5): DAMVIQNPRYQVTQFGKPVTLSCSQTLNHNVMYWYQQKSSQAPKLLFHYYDKDFNNEADTPDNFQSRRPNTSFCFLDIRSPGLGDTAMYLCATSRDRLAGMTLGETQYFGPGTRLLVL.